The T cell receptor (beta chain) under discussion was sequenced for a study of cytomegalovirus exposure and HLA in healthy donors. Notes on the study in general: Cytomegalovirus association was listed for 150 to 200 TCR beta chains. There was a cluster of highly shared sequence variants that was likely a sequencing artifact. Earlier results showed most TCR beta V segments being productive about 87% or about 30% of the time.

60 Vbeta and 13 Jbeta primers were used in PCR. Profiling relied on immunoSEQ multiplex PCR, and the TCRdb table lists in-frame clones only, not all of them. Altogether some 130,000 clones are present, roughly 80% being singletons, with the ten largest covering roughly 10%. For this clone: Antigen specificity is unknown.

Trimming cost V 0 bases and J 10 bases; bases outside gene matches: 8. In germline, CDR1 is SGHTS, CDR2 YDEGEE. The CDR3 has 15 amino acids. The source is a woman aged 50 to 65 in good health and CMV-seropositive. V and J are TRBV5-8 and TRBJ1-1, with 11 bases lining up with TRBD1. The sample was PBMCs. The CDR3 here is CASSLETGTGGVAFF. For the CDR3, the DNA is TGTGCCAGCAGCTTGGAGACCGGGACAGGGGGGGTAGCTTTCTTT.